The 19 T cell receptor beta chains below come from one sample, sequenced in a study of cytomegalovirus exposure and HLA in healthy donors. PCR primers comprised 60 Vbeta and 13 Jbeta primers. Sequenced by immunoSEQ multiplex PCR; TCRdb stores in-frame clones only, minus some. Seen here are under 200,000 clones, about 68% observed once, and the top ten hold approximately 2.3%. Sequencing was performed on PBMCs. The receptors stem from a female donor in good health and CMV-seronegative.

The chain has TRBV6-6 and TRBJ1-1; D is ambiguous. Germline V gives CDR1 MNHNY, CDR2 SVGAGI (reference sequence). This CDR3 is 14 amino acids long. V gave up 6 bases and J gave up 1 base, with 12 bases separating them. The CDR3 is CASRPLGRNTEAFF. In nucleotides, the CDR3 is TGTGCCAGCAGGCCCCTTGGGCGGAACACTGAAGCTTTCTTT.

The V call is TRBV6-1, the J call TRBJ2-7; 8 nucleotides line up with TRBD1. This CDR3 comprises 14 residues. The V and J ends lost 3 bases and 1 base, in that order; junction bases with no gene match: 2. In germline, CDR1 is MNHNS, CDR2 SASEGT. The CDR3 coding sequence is TGTGCCAGCAGTGAGAGGACAGGGTCCTACGAGCAGTACTTC. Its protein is CASSERTGSYEQYF.

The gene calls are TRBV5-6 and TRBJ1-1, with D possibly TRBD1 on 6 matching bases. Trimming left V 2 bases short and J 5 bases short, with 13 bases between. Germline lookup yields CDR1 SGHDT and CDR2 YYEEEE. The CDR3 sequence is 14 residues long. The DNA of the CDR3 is TGTGCCAGCAGCTTCGAGGCAGGGGAAACTGAAGCTTTCTTT. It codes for CASSFEAGETEAFF.

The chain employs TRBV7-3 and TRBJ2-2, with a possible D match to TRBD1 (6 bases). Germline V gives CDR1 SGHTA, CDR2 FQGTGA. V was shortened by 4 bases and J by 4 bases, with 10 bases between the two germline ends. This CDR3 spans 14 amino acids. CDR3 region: CASSWTEGTGELFF. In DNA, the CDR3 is TGTGCCAGCAGCTGGACAGAAGGCACCGGGGAGCTGTTTTTT.

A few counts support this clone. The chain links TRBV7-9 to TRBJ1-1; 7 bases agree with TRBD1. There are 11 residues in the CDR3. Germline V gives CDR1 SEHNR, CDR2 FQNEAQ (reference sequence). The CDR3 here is CAGQKNTEAFF. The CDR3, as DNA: TGTGCGGGACAGAAGAACACTGAAGCTTTCTTT.

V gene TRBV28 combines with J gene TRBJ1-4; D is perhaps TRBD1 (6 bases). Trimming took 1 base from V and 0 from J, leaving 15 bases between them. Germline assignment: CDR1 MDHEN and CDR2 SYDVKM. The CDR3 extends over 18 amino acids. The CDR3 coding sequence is TGTGCCAGCAGTTTATCGGGAAGCGGGGGCGCAACTAATGAAAAACTGTTTTTT. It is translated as CASSLSGSGGATNEKLFF.

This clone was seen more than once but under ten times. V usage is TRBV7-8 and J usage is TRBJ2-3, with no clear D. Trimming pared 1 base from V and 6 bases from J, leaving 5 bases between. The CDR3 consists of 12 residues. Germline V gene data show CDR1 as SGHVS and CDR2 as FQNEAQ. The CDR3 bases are TGTGCCAGCAGCTTAGACGGGGATACGCAGTATTTT. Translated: CASSLDGDTQYF. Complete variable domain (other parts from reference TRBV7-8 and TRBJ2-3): GAGVSQSPRYKVAKRGQDVALRCDPISGHVSLFWYQQALGQGPEFLTYFQNEAQLDKSGLPSDRFFAERPEGSVSTLKIQRTQQEDSAVYLCASSLDGDTQYFGPGTRLTVL.

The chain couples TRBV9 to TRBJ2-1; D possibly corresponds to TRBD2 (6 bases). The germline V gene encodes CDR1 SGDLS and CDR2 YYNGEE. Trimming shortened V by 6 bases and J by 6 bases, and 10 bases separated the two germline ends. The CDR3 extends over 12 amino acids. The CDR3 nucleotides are TGTGCCAGCATGGGGACTTCCAATGAGCAGTTCTTC. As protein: CASMGTSNEQFF.

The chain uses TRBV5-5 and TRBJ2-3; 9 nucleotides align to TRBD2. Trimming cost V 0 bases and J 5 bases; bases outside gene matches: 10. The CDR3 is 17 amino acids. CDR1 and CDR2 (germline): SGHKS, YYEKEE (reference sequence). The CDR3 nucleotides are TGTGCCAGCAGCTTGGCGCGGACTAGCGATAGTAAAGATACGCAGTATTTT. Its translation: CASSLARTSDSKDTQYF.

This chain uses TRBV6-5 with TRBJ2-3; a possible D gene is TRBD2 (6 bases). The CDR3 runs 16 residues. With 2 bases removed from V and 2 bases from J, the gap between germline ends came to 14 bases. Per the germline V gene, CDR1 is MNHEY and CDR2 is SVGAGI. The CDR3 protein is CASSYNPRDFTDTQYF. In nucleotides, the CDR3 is TGTGCCAGCAGTTACAACCCCCGGGACTTCACAGATACGCAGTATTTT.

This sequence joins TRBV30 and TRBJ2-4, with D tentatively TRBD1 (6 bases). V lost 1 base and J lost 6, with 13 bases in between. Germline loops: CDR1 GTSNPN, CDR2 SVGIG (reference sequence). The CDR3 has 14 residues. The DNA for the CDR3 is TGTGCCTGGAGTGCCGACAGGAGTGGAAACATTCAGTACTTC. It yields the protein CAWSADRSGNIQYF.

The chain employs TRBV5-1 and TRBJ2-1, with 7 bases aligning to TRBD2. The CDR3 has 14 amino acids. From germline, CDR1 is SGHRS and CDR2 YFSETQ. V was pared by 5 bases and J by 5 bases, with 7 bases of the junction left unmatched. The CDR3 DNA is TGCGCCAGCAGTAGGACGGGACTACACAATGAGCAGTTCTTC. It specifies CASSRTGLHNEQFF.

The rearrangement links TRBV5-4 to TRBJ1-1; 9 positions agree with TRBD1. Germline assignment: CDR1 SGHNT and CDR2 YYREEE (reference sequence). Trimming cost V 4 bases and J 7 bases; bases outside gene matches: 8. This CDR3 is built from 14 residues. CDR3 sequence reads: CASSLGQGGGEAFF. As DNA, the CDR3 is TGTGCCAGCAGCCTGGGACAGGGCGGTGGTGAAGCTTTCTTT.

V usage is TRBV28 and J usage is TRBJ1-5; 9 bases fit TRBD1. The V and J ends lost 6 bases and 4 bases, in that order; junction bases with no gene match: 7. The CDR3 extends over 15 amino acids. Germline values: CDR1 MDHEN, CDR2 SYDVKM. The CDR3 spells CASRADRGINQPQHF. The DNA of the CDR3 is TGTGCCAGCAGGGCAGACAGGGGGATTAATCAGCCCCAGCATTTT.

The CDR3 DNA is TGTGCCAGCAGCCCTGGACTAGCGGGGGGGCCAGGTGGCGGGGAGCTGTTTTTT. Translating it yields CASSPGLAGGPGGGELFF. The chain links TRBV9 to TRBJ2-2, with 15 bases aligning to TRBD2. Germline lookup yields CDR1 SGDLS and CDR2 YYNGEE. V lost 4 bases to trimming and J lost 7 bases; unmatched junction nucleotides: 11. This CDR3 has 18 amino acids.

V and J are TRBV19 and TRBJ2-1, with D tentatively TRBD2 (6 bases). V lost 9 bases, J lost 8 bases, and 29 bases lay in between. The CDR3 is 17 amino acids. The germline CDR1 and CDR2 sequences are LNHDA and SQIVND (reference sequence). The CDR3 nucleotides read TGTGCCAGCTTGCGGGGCCCATGTCAGGTAATGGTGGATGAGCAGTTCTTC. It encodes CASLRGPCQVMVDEQFF.

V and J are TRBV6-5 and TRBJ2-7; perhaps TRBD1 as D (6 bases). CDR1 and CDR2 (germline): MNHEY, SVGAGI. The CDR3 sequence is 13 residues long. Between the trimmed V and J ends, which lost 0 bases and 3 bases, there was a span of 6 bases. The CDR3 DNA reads TGTGCCAGCAGTTACTCGACAGGCTACGAGCAGTACTTC. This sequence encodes CASSYSTGYEQYF.

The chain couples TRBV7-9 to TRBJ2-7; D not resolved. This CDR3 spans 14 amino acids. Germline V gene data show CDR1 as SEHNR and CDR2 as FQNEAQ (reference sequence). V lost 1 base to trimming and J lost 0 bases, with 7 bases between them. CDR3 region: CASSLELPSYEQYF. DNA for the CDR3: TGTGCCAGCAGCTTAGAACTCCCCTCCTACGAGCAGTACTTC. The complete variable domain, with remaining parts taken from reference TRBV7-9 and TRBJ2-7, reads DTGVSQNPRHKITKRGQNVTFRCDPISEHNRLYWYRQTLGQGPEFLTYFQNEAQLEKSRLLSDRFSAERPKGSFSTLEIQRTEQGDSAMYLCASSLELPSYEQYFGPGTRLTVT.

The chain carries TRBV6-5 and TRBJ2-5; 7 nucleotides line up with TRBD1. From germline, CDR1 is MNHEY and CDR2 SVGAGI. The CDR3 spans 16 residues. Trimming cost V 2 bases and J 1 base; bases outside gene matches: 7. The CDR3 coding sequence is TGTGCCAGCAGTTACACCTGGGACAGCCTCCAAGAGACCCAGTACTTC. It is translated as CASSYTWDSLQETQYF.